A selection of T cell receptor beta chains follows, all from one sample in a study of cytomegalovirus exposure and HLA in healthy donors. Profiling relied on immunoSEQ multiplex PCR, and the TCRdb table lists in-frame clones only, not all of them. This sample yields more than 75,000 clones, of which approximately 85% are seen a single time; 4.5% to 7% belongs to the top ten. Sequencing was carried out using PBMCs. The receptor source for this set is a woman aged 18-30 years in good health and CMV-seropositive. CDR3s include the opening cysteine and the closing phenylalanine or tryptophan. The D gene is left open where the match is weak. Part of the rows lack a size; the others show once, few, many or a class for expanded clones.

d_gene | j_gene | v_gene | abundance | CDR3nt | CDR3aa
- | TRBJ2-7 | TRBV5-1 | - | TGCGCCAGCAGCTTGTTGAGCGAGCAGTACTTC | CASSLLSEQYF
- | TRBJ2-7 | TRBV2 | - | TGTGCCAGCAGTGACGGTGGGCTCGACGAGCAGTACTTC | CASSDGGLDEQYF
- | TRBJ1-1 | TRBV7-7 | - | TGTGCTAGCAGCTCAGGGCCAGGCTCTGAAGCTTTCTTT | CASSSGPGSEAFF
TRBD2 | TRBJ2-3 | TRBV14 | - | TGTGCCAGCAGCCTTACTAGCGGTTTCACAGATACGCAGTATTTT | CASSLTSGFTDTQYF
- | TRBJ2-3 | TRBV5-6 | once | TGTGCCACCCGGTCCAGGGGTGGGACAGATACGCAGTATTTT | CATRSRGGTDTQYF
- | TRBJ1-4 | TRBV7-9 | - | TGTGCCAGCAGAGGGGAGCGATTAGCGGGAGTTGAAAAACTGTTTTTT | CASRGERLAGVEKLFF
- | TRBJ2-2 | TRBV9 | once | TGTGCCAGCAGCTCCAGTAGGGGGTCTGCGGGGGAGGGCGGGGAGCTGTTTTTT | CASSSSRGSAGEGGELFF
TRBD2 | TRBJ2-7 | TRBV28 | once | TGTGCCAGCAACAAGGGAGGGTCTAGCGGGAGCTCCTACGAGCAGTACTTC | CASNKGGSSGSSYEQYF
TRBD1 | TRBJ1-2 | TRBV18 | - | TGTGCCAGCTCACCGGCGGACAGGGGCGGCTATGGCTACACCTTC | CASSPADRGGYGYTF
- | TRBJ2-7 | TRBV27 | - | TGTGCCAGCAGTCTTGGGGCAGGGTCGAGCGAGCAGTACTTC | CASSLGAGSSEQYF
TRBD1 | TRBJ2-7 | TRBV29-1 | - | TGCAGCGTTGAAACCGGGACAGGGGTTGACGAGCAGTACTTC | CSVETGTGVDEQYF
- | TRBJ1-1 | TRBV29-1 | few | TGCAGCGTTGAGTCTAGAGGCGGCACTGAAGCTTTCTTT | CSVESRGGTEAFF
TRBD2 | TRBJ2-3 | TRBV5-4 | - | TGTGCCAGCAGTCTCGCCGGGACGGGGGGGGATACGCAGTATTTT | CASSLAGTGGDTQYF
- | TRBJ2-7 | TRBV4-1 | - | TGCGCCAGCAGCCAAGAAAGACAGGCTAGCTCCTACGAGCAGTACTTC | CASSQERQASSYEQYF
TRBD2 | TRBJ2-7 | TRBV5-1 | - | TGCGCCAGCAGCTTAACTAGCGGGGCTCTCTACGAGCAGTACTTC | CASSLTSGALYEQYF
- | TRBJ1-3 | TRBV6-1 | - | TGTGCCAGCAGTGTCTGGCAGGGTTTCAGTATTTCTGGAAACACCATATATTTT | CASSVWQGFSISGNTIYF
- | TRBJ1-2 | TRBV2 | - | TGTGCCAGCAGTCCCGGGACTACCTATGGCTACACCTTC | CASSPGTTYGYTF
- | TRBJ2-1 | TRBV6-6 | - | TGTGCCAGCAGCGTTAGCGATACTTCCTACAATGAGCAGTTCTTC | CASSVSDTSYNEQFF
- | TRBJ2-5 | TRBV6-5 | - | TGTGCCAGCAGTTACTCATTCGGGAGCCAAGAGACCCAGTACTTC | CASSYSFGSQETQYF
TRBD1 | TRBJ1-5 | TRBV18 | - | TGTGCCAGCTCACGTAACAGGGGTGAGCAGCCCCAGCATTTT | CASSRNRGEQPQHF
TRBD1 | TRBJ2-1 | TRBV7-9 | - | TGTGCCAGCAGCTTAGTGGGGGACAGGGCCAATGAGCAGTTCTTC | CASSLVGDRANEQFF
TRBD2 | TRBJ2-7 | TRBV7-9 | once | TGTGCCAGCAGCGTAGTAGCGGGAGGGCCCTACGAGCAGTACTTC | CASSVVAGGPYEQYF
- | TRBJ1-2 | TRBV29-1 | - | TGCAGCGTTGAGGGACGGGGGGCAGACTATGGCTACACCTTC | CSVEGRGADYGYTF
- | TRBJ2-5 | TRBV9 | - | TGTGCCAGCAGCGAGCGTATCTTAACCCAGGACAAAGAGACCCAGTACTTC | CASSERILTQDKETQYF
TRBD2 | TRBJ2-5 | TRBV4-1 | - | TGCGCCAGCAGCCACCCACAACGGGAGGGCAGCGAGACCCAGTACTTC | CASSHPQREGSETQYF
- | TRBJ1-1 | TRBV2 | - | TGTGCCAGCAGTGCAGGGGACAATGAAGCTTTCTTT | CASSAGDNEAFF
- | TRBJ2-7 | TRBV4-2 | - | TGTGCCAGCAGCCAATCGGCGACAGAAACCTACGAGCAGTACTTC | CASSQSATETYEQYF
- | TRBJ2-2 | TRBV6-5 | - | TGTGCCAGCAGTTGGGCTAGCCGCACCGGGGAGCTGTTTTTT | CASSWASRTGELFF
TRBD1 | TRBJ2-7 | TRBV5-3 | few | TGTGCCAGAAGCTTGGTTCGTACAGGGGAACGCTACGAGCAGTACTTC | CARSLVRTGERYEQYF
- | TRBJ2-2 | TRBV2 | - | TGTGCCAGCAGGGGGCAGGCGAACACCGGGGAGCTGTTTTTT | CASRGQANTGELFF
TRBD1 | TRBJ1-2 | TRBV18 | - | TGTGCCAGCTCACCACTCGAGGCAGGGGGAACTAACTATGGCTACACCTTC | CASSPLEAGGTNYGYTF
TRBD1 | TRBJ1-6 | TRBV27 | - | TGTGCCAGCAGGGGGACAGCCCTAACCCCCCTCCACTTT | CASRGTALTPLHF
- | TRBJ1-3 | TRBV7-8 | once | TGTGCCAGCAGCTTACTTCGGGGAATCAGCTCTGGAAACACCATATATTTT | CASSLLRGISSGNTIYF
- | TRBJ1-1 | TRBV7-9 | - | TGTGCCAGCAGCTTAGGGGGCCTACAGGGACATGGGACTGAAGCTTTCTTT | CASSLGGLQGHGTEAFF
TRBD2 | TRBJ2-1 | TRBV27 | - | TGTGCCAGCAGTCCAGGACTAGCGGGGGGGGTTTTCTATGAGCAGTTCTTC | CASSPGLAGGVFYEQFF
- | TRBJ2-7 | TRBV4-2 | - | TGTGCCAGCAGCCAAGGGGCAGGAACAACCTACGAGCAGTACTTC | CASSQGAGTTYEQYF
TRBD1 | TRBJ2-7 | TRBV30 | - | TGTGCCTGGAAAGGACAGGGGGCGGGGGAGCAGTACTTC | CAWKGQGAGEQYF
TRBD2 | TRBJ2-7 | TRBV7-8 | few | TGTGCCAGCAGCTTTGGCAGAATCGGGCTAGCGGGGGTGCGCGAGCAGTACTTC | CASSFGRIGLAGVREQYF
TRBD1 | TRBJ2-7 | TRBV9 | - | TGTGCCAGCAGCGTAACCGGACAGGGATCCGAGGAGCAGTACTTC | CASSVTGQGSEEQYF
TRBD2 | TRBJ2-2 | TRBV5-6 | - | TGTGCCAGCAGCTTGGGACTAGCGGGAGTCGCCGGGGAGCTGTTTTTT | CASSLGLAGVAGELFF
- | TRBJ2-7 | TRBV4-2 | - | TGTGCCAGCAGCCAAGCGGTCACAGCATCCTCCTACGAGCAGTACTTC | CASSQAVTASSYEQYF
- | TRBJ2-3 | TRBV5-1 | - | TGCGCCAGCAGCCCAGGTGGTATGGCAGATACGCAGTATTTT | CASSPGGMADTQYF
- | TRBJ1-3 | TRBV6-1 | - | TGTGCCAGCAGTGAACCAGGGTCTGGAAACACCATATATTTT | CASSEPGSGNTIYF
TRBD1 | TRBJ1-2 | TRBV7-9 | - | TGTGCCAGCAGCCCTAACGAGCAGGGGGCCCGCCCCTATGGCTACACCTTC | CASSPNEQGARPYGYTF
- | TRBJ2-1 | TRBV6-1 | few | TGTGCCAGCAGTGTCCGGGGAGGCAGCTCCTACAATGAGCAGTTCTTC | CASSVRGGSSYNEQFF
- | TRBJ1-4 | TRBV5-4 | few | TGTGCCAGCACCTCCGCGGGCTTTAATGAAAAACTGTTTTTT | CASTSAGFNEKLFF
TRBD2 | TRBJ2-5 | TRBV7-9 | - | TGTGCCAGCAGGCCTAGCGGGTGGGGAGAGACCCAGTACTTC | CASRPSGWGETQYF
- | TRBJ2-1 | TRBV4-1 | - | TGCGCCAGCAGCCAAGGCGCGTACCAATACAATGAGCAGTTCTTC | CASSQGAYQYNEQFF
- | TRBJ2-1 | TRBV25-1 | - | TGTGCCAGCTCTGAGGGAGGAGGCGAGCAGTTCTTC | CASSEGGGEQFF
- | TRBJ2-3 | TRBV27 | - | TGTGCCAGCAGTTTTTCACAGCTTAGCACAGATACGCAGTATTTT | CASSFSQLSTDTQYF
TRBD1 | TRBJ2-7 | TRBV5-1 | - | TGCGCCAGCAGCTTGGATGAAGGGACAGTCACCTCCTACGAGCAGTACTTC | CASSLDEGTVTSYEQYF
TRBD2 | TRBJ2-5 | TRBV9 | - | TGTGCCAGCAGCGGCGGACTAGCGGAACAAGAGACCCAGTACTTC | CASSGGLAEQETQYF
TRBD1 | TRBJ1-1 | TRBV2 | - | TGTGCCAGCAGCCAGGGGGCGTCTCACACTGAAGCTTTCTTT | CASSQGASHTEAFF